The 7 T cell receptor beta chains below were found in one sample sequenced in a study of blood T cell repertoires in COVID-19. The assay was immunoSEQ multiplex PCR, and TCRdb's table has in-frame clones only and misses some. The sample lists 150,000 or so clones, more than 75% occurring once. Sequencing used peripheral blood. Receptors originate from a woman between 70 and 85 years old with COVID-19, enrolled during active disease.

This clone was counted between two and nine times. The chain is built from TRBV9 and TRBJ2-3, with TRBD2 identical over 7 bases. In germline, CDR1 is SGDLS, CDR2 YYNGEE. The length of the CDR3 is 16 residues. Losses at the gene ends were 5 bases for V and 4 bases for J; bases not matched to a gene: 13. CDR3 DNA: TGTGCCAGCAGTTACGGAGGGCGGGGGACGTCAGATACGCAGTATTTT. Its translation is CASSYGGRGTSDTQYF.

This chain connects TRBV12-3 or TRBV12-4 to TRBJ1-6; D may be TRBD1 (6 bases). CDR3 size: 12 residues. Trimming shortened V by 2 bases and J by 14 bases, and 10 bases separated the two germline ends. The CDR3 DNA sequence: TGTGCCAGCAGTTTACAGGGGCCGGCCCTCCACTTT. Its translation: CASSLQGPALHF.

This clone came up once. The chain links TRBV11-2 to TRBJ2-5; maybe TRBD1 (6 bases). Germline CDR1 and CDR2: SGHAT and FQNNGV. The CDR3 has 13 amino acids. V was pared by 2 bases and J by 3 bases, with 7 bases between. CDR3 DNA sequence: TGTGCCAGCAGCTTACCAGGGGAAGAGACCCAGTACTTC. As protein: CASSLPGEETQYF.

A word on this clone: In the same sample, other DNA sequences code for this CDR3. The chain combines TRBV9 with TRBJ1-2; tentatively, D is TRBD1 (5 bases). Trimming removed 2 bases from V and 6 bases from J, with 11 bases in between. Germline CDR1 is SGDLS and CDR2 is YYNGEE. This CDR3 has 13 residues. CDR3 in amino acids: CASSVGGGDGYTF. In nucleotides, the CDR3 is TGTGCCAGCAGCGTGGGAGGAGGGGATGGCTACACCTTC.

This rearrangement joins TRBV7-2 to TRBJ1-2, with a weak D call TRBD1 (6 bases). The CDR3 consists of 14 residues. V was pared by 5 bases and J by 1 base, with 11 bases between. CDR1 SGHTA and CDR2 FQGNSA come from the germline V gene. The CDR3 here is CASSPGQSNYGYTF. Written as DNA, the CDR3 is TGTGCCAGCAGCCCAGGACAGAGTAACTATGGCTACACCTTC. Full variable domain (outside the CDR3, taken from reference TRBV7-2 and TRBJ1-2): GAGVSQSPSNKVTEKGKDVELRCDPISGHTALYWYRQSLGQGLEFLIYFQGNSAPDKSGLPSDRFSAERTGGSVSTLTIQRTQQEDSAVYLCASSPGQSNYGYTFGSGTRLTVV.

The chain employs TRBV10-2 and TRBJ2-5, with 10 bases lining up with TRBD2. This CDR3 has 16 residues. V was pared by 4 bases and J by 0 bases, with 5 bases of the junction left unmatched. Germline V gene sequence: CDR1 WSHSY, CDR2 SAAADI. The CDR3 reads CASSGRSGGDQETQYF. In nucleotides, the CDR3 is TGCGCCAGCAGTGGGAGAAGCGGGGGGGACCAAGAGACCCAGTACTTC.

CDR3 sequence (DNA): TGTGCCAGCAGCCCCGACAGGGGAGGGTACAATGAGCAGTTCTTC. Translated: CASSPDRGGYNEQFF. This chain connects TRBV7-3 to TRBJ2-1, with a tentative D call TRBD1 (8 bases). Trimming took 5 bases from V and 4 from J, leaving 15 bases between them. The CDR3 loop spans 15 amino acids. The germline CDR1 and CDR2 sequences are SGHTA and FQGTGA.